These 12 T cell receptor beta chains share one sample of origin, sequenced in a study of technical replicates of blood from a handful of donors. Assay: immunoSEQ multiplex PCR; the TCRdb copy retains only in-frame clones and omits some. The sample has about 48,000 clones, about 93% seen once. Sample: PBMCs. These TCRs come from a human donor in good health. Some clones in this sample may be carry-over from other donors' samples.

This rearrangement joins TRBV2 to TRBJ1-1; 7 positions match TRBD1. This CDR3 has 14 residues. The ends lost 3 bases at V and 6 bases at J; junction bases unmatched: 7. Germline loops: CDR1 SNHLY, CDR2 FYNNEI. The CDR3 DNA is TGTGCCAGCAGTGAGCACCCAGGGGGTCCTGAAGCTTTCTTT. This sequence encodes CASSEHPGGPEAFF.

The chain couples TRBV4-3 to TRBJ1-1; D not certain. V was pared by 2 bases and J by 2 bases, with 6 bases between. The germline CDR1 and CDR2 sequences are LGHNA and YSLEER. This CDR3 comprises 13 residues. The CDR3 sequence is CASSQRFNTEAFF. The CDR3 DNA is TGCGCCAGCAGCCAACGGTTTAACACTGAAGCTTTCTTT.

The chain recombines TRBV6-5 with TRBJ2-7; D remains unclear. Germline lookup yields CDR1 MNHEY and CDR2 SVGAGI. The V and J ends lost 6 bases and 5 bases respectively, with 11 bases between them. The CDR3 is 12 residues long. CDR3 protein: CASSPRRNEQYF. The CDR3 DNA is TGTGCCAGCAGCCCCCGGCGGAACGAGCAGTACTTC.

This chain joins TRBV5-4 and TRBJ2-5, with 9 positions matching TRBD2. CDR3 length: 15 amino acids. Trimming took 3 bases from V and 2 from J; bases not matched to a gene: 5. Germline V gives CDR1 SGHNT, CDR2 YYREEE (reference sequence). The DNA for the CDR3 is TGTGCCAGCAGCTGGGCAGCGGGGGGTCAAGAGACCCAGTACTTC. Its translation is CASSWAAGGQETQYF.

This clone was observed once. The CDR3 loop reads CASTETGTYEQYF. The CDR3 DNA follows: TGTGCCAGCACCGAGACAGGGACCTACGAGCAGTACTTC. The V call is TRBV6-6, the J call TRBJ2-7; TRBD1 matches at 7 bases. The CDR3 has 13 amino acids. Germline CDR1 and CDR2: MNHNY and SVGAGI (reference sequence). The trim removed 7 bases at V and 2 bases at J, leaving 5 bases unmatched.

This chain joins TRBV15 and TRBJ2-2; 8 positions agree with TRBD1. The V segment lost 0 bases and the J segment 7 bases; nucleotides outside the gene matches: 7. Per the germline V gene, CDR1 is LNHNV and CDR2 is YYDKDF (reference sequence). The CDR3 length is 16 residues. The CDR3 loop is CATSRDGTGTVGELFF. CDR3 coding DNA: TGTGCCACCAGCAGAGATGGGACAGGCACGGTCGGGGAGCTGTTTTTT.

V and J are TRBV25-1 and TRBJ1-6; 9 bases match TRBD1. V gave up 3 bases and J gave up 7 bases; unmatched junction bases: 7. Germline-derived CDR1 and CDR2 are MGHDK and SYGVNS. CDR3 length: 16 amino acids. The CDR3 here is CASSDPGQGWNSPLHF. As DNA, the CDR3 is TGTGCCAGCAGTGACCCGGGACAGGGTTGGAATTCACCCCTCCACTTT.

J is TRBJ1-1 and V is TRBV6-1; TRBD1 might be the D (5 bases). The CDR3 has 14 amino acids. Germline assignment: CDR1 MNHNS and CDR2 SASEGT. V lost 1 base to trimming and J lost 4 bases, with 10 bases between them. The CDR3 bases are TGTGCCAGCAGTGAAGTTTGGGGGGGCACTGAAGCTTTCTTT. Its translation: CASSEVWGGTEAFF.

This chain connects TRBV19 to TRBJ2-1; 7 nucleotides match TRBD2. Trimming took 5 bases from V and 0 from J; bases not matched to a gene: 10. Germline values: CDR1 LNHDA, CDR2 SQIVND (reference sequence). The CDR3 totals 17 residues. CDR3 sequence: CASSARGAGSSYNEQFF. The CDR3 bases are TGTGCCAGTAGTGCCCGGGGAGCGGGATCCTCCTACAATGAGCAGTTCTTC.

The chain has TRBV7-9 and TRBJ2-3, with TRBD2 matching over 8 bases. Germline V gives CDR1 SEHNR, CDR2 FQNEAQ (reference sequence). V gave up 8 bases and J gave up 8 bases; unmatched junction bases: 9. This CDR3 region has 13 residues. CDR3 protein: CASSGGIGVTQYF. In nucleotides, the CDR3 is TGTGCCAGCTCGGGGGGGATAGGGGTTACGCAGTATTTT.

This clone has just a few counts. The chain is built from TRBV4-2 and TRBJ2-7; the match to TRBD1 covers 7 bases. Germline CDR1 reads LGHNA; CDR2 reads YNFKEQ. The junction had 2 bases not matched to a gene; V was cut back by 0 bases and J by 0 bases. This CDR3 comprises 15 residues. In nucleotides, the CDR3 is TGTGCCAGCAGCCAAGACAGGGGGAGCTCCTACGAGCAGTACTTC. It codes for CASSQDRGSSYEQYF.

The V call is TRBV7-9, the J call TRBJ2-1; possible D gene TRBD2, 6 bases. The CDR3 is 13 amino acids. V was pared by 6 bases and J by 6 bases, with 12 bases between. CDR1 is SEHNR, CDR2 FQNEAQ, per germline (reference sequence). The CDR3 here is CASRWRETNEQFF. The CDR3 region has the DNA TGTGCCAGCAGATGGAGGGAGACCAATGAGCAGTTCTTC.